Listed here is a single TCR beta chain. This record belongs to a study of blood T cell repertoires in COVID-19. Study-wide context: Collection of acute and convalescent COVID-19 samples took place in the United States, Italy and Spain.

The authors' processing: Estimation of nucleated cell counts was performed using reference gene primer amplification. Sequencing used immunoSEQ multiplex PCR; TCRdb keeps in-frame clones, though not all of them. V and J calls plus clone size are reproduced from that table; the DNA served to infer D and trimming. Seen here are 120,000 to 150,000 clones, approximately 85% observed once, and the top ten hold about 2.8%. This CDR3 region has 17 residues. Per germline, CDR1 SGHNT and CDR2 YYREEE (reference sequence). Trimming pared 0 bases from V and 1 base from J, leaving 13 bases between. This sequence joins TRBV5-4 and TRBJ2-2; maybe TRBD2 (6 bases). The receptor comes from a human donor with acute or convalescent COVID-19. The donor label of this sample is uncertain. Sequencing was done on a sample of peripheral blood. The CDR3 reads CASSLGFSGKNTGELFF. DNA of the CDR3: TGTGCCAGCAGCTTGGGCTTTAGCGGAAAGAACACCGGGGAGCTGTTTTTT.